The 27 T cell receptor gamma chains in this list originate from one sample, sequenced in a study of gamma delta lymphoproliferative disorders and STAT genes. TCRdb redid the clone calls on the multiplex PCR reads with CATT. Of some 2,000 gamma-chain clones in the sample, roughly 20% are singletons; the top ten hold under 40%. Genomic DNA from isolated PBMCs served as the sequencing template. The material sequenced was blood. These receptor sequences come from a human donor in good health.

This clone has just a few counts. A far larger clone differs by one base, so this is likely a read error. The sample has other DNA sequences that encode this CDR3 too. The V gene is TRGV10, but the J gene lacks a call. TRGV10 is known as an ORF, though its function is uncertain. This CDR3 contains 10 residues. CDR3 bases: TGTGCTGCGTGGGATGGGGAAAAACTCTTT. Translating it yields CAAWDGEKLF.

In its sample, this clone ranks as medium-sized (0.01 to 0.1%). The chain joins TRGV5 to TRGJ1 or TRGJ2. As TCRdb names no J gene, one was assigned here on the basis of a DNA match to germline. The CDR3 is 14 residues long. V lost 0 bases and J lost 2; bases outside the gene matches: 4. CDR1 and CDR2 from the germline V gene are VINAFY and YDVSNSKD. The CDR3, as DNA: TGTGCCACCTGGGACAGGCCGGATTATTATAAGAAACTCTTT. Translation: CATWDRPDYYKKLF.

This clone is classed as medium-sized. The chain links TRGV9 to TRGJP. Germline matching of the DNA provided the J gene here, since TCRdb leaves it blank. With 4 bases clipped from V and 6 bases from J, the junction kept 12 bases outside the gene matches. CDR3 length equals 18 residues. CDR1 and CDR2 from the germline V gene are GITISATS and ISYDGTV (reference sequence). CDR3 region: CALWDPFQRELGKKIKVF. CDR3 sequence (DNA): TGTGCCTTGTGGGACCCATTTCAGAGAGAGTTGGGCAAAAAAATCAAGGTATTT.

A remark on this clone: For this DNA, TCRdb reports the protein of a much larger clone, which diverges at residue 5, most likely from a read error; the protein presented here is translated directly from the DNA. The V and J genes are TRGV10 and TRGJP1. TCRdb gives no J gene; it was assigned here by matching the DNA to germline. TRGV10 is classed as an ORF, of uncertain function. V was clipped by 8 bases and J by 5 bases; unmatched bases: 6. The CDR3 is made up of 13 amino acids. This CDR3 is CAAWRVTGWFKIF. CDR3 bases: TGTGCTGCGTGGCGCGTAACTGGTTGGTTCAAGATATTT.

The chain is built from TRGV10 and TRGJP1. The J gene, left out of TCRdb, was set here by checking the DNA against germline. TRGV10 carries the ORF label, with uncertain function. The trim removed 8 bases at V and 1 base at J, leaving 14 bases unmatched. The CDR3 covers 17 residues. CDR3 amino acids: CAAWNLRGGTTGWFKIF. As DNA, the CDR3 is TGTGCTGCGTGGAACCTCAGGGGGGGTACCACTGGTTGGTTCAAGATATTT.

Concerning this clone: The DNA is left out, because the CDR3 cannot be placed on it with certainty; the CDR3 is given as TCRdb lists it. The V gene is listed as TRGV9; no J gene was called. Per the germline V gene, CDR1 is GITISATS and CDR2 is ISYDGTV (reference sequence). The CDR3 is 15 residues long, ends included. This CDR3 is CAPRFRDSLAVEQHF.

This clone is medium-sized. V and J are TRGV8 and TRGJ1 or TRGJ2. Here the J gene was assigned by germline matching of the DNA, as TCRdb has none. In germline, CDR1 is VENAVY, CDR2 YDSYNSRV. The CDR3 loop spans 21 amino acids. The trim removed 3 bases at V and 0 bases at J, leaving 26 bases unmatched. Here the CDR3 DNA reads TGTGCCACCTGGGATTCTATGGGGGATGGGGATAGAAAATCGAATTATTATAAGAAACTCTTT. Translating gives CATWDSMGDGDRKSNYYKKLF.

About this clone itself: The DNA is left out, because the CDR3 cannot be placed on it with certainty; the CDR3 is given as TCRdb lists it. The V gene is given as TRGV2, and no J gene call is available. The CDR3 is made up of 20 amino acids, end residues included. Germline CDR1 reads EGSNGY; CDR2 reads YDSYNSKV. The CDR3 reads CATWDGGIIIRNSLAVEQHF.

This clone is medium-sized in the sample. Within the sample, other DNA sequences also encode this same CDR3. The chain links TRGV5 to TRGJ1 or TRGJ2. TCRdb leaves out the J gene; it was filled in here by matching the DNA to germline. Germline V CDR1 and CDR2: VINAFY, YDVSNSKD. This CDR3 has 15 residues. Germline trimming cut 0 bases from V and 6 bases from J; bases unmatched to any gene: 11. The CDR3 nucleotides read TGTGCCACCTGGGACAGGCGGTTGGGACGTTATAAGAAACTCTTT. As protein: CATWDRRLGRYKKLF.

In the case of this clone: Because the CDR3's place on the DNA is in doubt, the DNA is left out and the CDR3 is given as listed by TCRdb. V gene assignment gives TRGV11, but the J gene was left uncalled. TRGV11 is marked as an open reading frame, function uncertain. The CDR3 is 21 residues long, ends included. The CDR3 is CTTVPAGCSLFIYTTGWFKIF.

Notes on this clone: The translation of this DNA and the TCRdb protein of a much larger clone differ at residue 7, probably owing to a read error; the protein shown here is translated from the DNA. This rearrangement joins TRGV11 to TRGJP2. The J gene comes from matching the DNA to germline here; TCRdb lacks it. TRGV11 is treated as an ORF (open reading frame) with a function not yet certain. Germline trimming cut 2 bases from V and 10 bases from J; bases unmatched to any gene: 10. This CDR3 comprises 15 residues. The CDR3 nucleotides read TGTGCCTGCTGGATTAGGCGCGCAGAAGGTTGGATCAAGACGTTT. It specifies CACWIRRAEGWIKTF.

The rearrangement links TRGV10 to TRGJP1. The J gene was not available in TCRdb and was assigned here by matching the DNA to germline segments. TRGV10 is sorted into the ORF group, with uncertain function. This CDR3 comprises 15 residues. Germline trimming cut 8 bases from V and 0 bases from J; bases unmatched to any gene: 7. This CDR3 is CAAWVIYTTGWFKIF. The DNA for the CDR3 is TGTGCTGCGTGGGTCATATATACCACTGGTTGGTTCAAGATATTT.

This clone was seen more than once but under ten times. The mismatch at residue 13 between this DNA's translation and the TCRdb protein of a much larger clone likely reflects a read error; the protein shown is translated from the DNA. The V segment is TRGV11, and no J call was made. TRGV11 is an ORF for which the function is uncertain. The CDR3 loop spans 15 amino acids. Written as DNA, the CDR3 is TGTGCCTGCTGGATTAGGCACGCAGAAGGTTGGATCGAGACGTTT. This gives the protein CACWIRHAEGWIETF.

In this sample, this clone is large. This rearrangement joins TRGV10 to TRGJ1 or TRGJ2. Here the J gene came from matching the DNA to germline, since TCRdb omits it. TRGV10 is an ORF, with its function uncertain. This CDR3 comprises 15 residues. J was trimmed by 0 bases and V by 8 bases; bases with no gene match: 11. The CDR3 is CAAWDSAPNYYKKLF. The DNA for the CDR3 is TGTGCTGCGTGGGATTCCGCCCCGAATTATTATAAGAAACTCTTT.

This clone is termed large. The CDR3 DNA reads TGTGCCACCTGGGACGTCCATAAGAAACTCTTT. Its protein product is CATWDVHKKLF. This chain joins TRGV2 and TRGJ1 or TRGJ2. TCRdb records no J gene; here it was assigned by comparing the DNA to germline. Germline values: CDR1 EGSNGY, CDR2 YDSYNSKV. There are 11 residues in the CDR3. V shed 2 bases and J 8 bases; nucleotides not matched to a gene: 3.

The chain joins TRGV9 to TRGJ1 or TRGJ2. The J gene was not available in TCRdb and was assigned here by matching the DNA to germline segments. The ends lost 4 bases at V and 6 bases at J; junction bases unmatched: 12. This CDR3 has 14 amino acids. Germline V gives CDR1 GITISATS, CDR2 ISYDGTV (reference sequence). The CDR3 spells CALWDPVGGYKKLF. The CDR3 DNA is TGTGCCTTGTGGGACCCAGTGGGTGGTTATAAGAAACTCTTT.

The table lists this clone with a few counts. The protein held in TCRdb is that of a much larger clone and does not match this DNA's translation at residue 16, likely because of a read error; the protein shown is translated from the DNA. V gene TRGV11 combines with J gene TRGJP1. Matching the DNA to germline supplied the J gene, which TCRdb does not give. TRGV11 is known as an ORF, though its function is uncertain. CDR3 length: 19 residues. As DNA, the CDR3 is TGTGCCTGCTGGATTAGGCACGTGAGGGGGGATACCACTGGTTGGCTCAAGATATTT. Translation: CACWIRHVRGDTTGWLKIF.

This clone is labeled as medium-sized. This rearrangement joins TRGV4 to TRGJ1 or TRGJ2. TCRdb records no J gene; here it was assigned by comparing the DNA to germline. V gave up 0 bases and J gave up 5 bases; unmatched junction bases: 7. The CDR3 has 14 amino acids. CDR1 and CDR2 from the germline V gene are EGSTGY and YDSYTSSV. CDR3 DNA sequence: TGTGCCACCTGGGATGGGCGAGTAAATTATAAGAAACTCTTT. This gives the protein CATWDGRVNYKKLF.

This clone was counted only a few times. A far larger clone differs by one base, so this is likely a read error. The sample carries other DNA sequences with the same CDR3. The rearrangement joins TRGV8 to TRGJ1 or TRGJ2. The J gene is not listed in TCRdb, so it was assigned here from a DNA match to germline. The CDR3 length is 11 residues. Per germline, CDR1 VENAVY and CDR2 YDSYNSRV. The CDR3 region is CATWDTDKKLF. CDR3 coding DNA: TGTGCTACCTGGGATACGGATAAGAAACTCTTT.

This clone turned up a few times. This DNA's translation differs at residue 14 from TCRdb's protein, which comes from a much larger clone; a read error is likely, and the protein shown is translated from the DNA. The chain employs TRGV8 and TRGJP2. TCRdb is silent on the J gene; assignment here came from matching the DNA to germline. Germline CDR1 and CDR2: VENAVY and YDSYNSRV. The CDR3 extends over 17 amino acids. The CDR3 DNA follows: TGTGCCACCTGTGGAGGTCGGGTAAGGGGTAGTGATTGGAACAAGACGTTT. Translation gives CATCGGRVRGSDWNKTF.

This clone turned up a few times. TCRdb attributes to this sequence the protein of a much larger clone, which differs from the DNA translation at residue 4; a read error is likely, and the protein displayed is translated from the DNA. The rearrangement links TRGV8 to TRGJ1 or TRGJ2. The J gene, not given by TCRdb, was assigned here from a germline match of the nucleotide sequence. Germline V gives CDR1 VENAVY, CDR2 YDSYNSRV. The CDR3 covers 11 residues. This chain's CDR3 is CATGDTDKKLF. CDR3 bases: TGTGCCACCGGGGATACGGATAAGAAACTCTTT.

For this clone: With a far larger clone one base away, a read error is the likely cause. The same CDR3 is also encoded by other DNA sequences in this sample. The chain's CDR3 is CAAWDGEKLF. For the CDR3, the DNA is TGTGCTGCGTGGGATGGGGAGAAACTCTTC. The J gene is uncalled and the V gene is TRGV10. TRGV10 is noted as an ORF with a role that remains uncertain. There are 10 residues in the CDR3.

Details on this clone: It is likely a read error: a sequence one base away is far more abundant. This specimen includes other DNA sequences encoding the same CDR3. The genes are TRGV8 and TRGJ1 or TRGJ2. The J gene is absent in TCRdb and was assigned here via DNA matching to germline. The V and J ends lost 2 bases and 10 bases, in that order; junction bases with no gene match: 5. Germline V gene lookup returns CDR1 VENAVY and CDR2 YDSYNSRV. The CDR3 runs 11 residues. CDR3 region: CATWDTDKKLF. CDR3 DNA: TGTGCCACCTGGGATACGGACAAGAAACTCTTT.

This clone has more than one count but fewer than ten. A far more abundant clone sits one base away, making this likely a read error. The DNA is omitted, as the CDR3 cannot be located on it reliably, and the CDR3 follows TCRdb's listing. A V gene of TRGV11 was called, but no J gene was assigned. TRGV11 falls under the ORF class, with uncertain function. Including both end residues, the CDR3 is 16 amino acids long. CDR3 residues: CTTVPAGLGTYYKKLF.

This clone was observed a few times. TCRdb's protein for this DNA is that of a much larger clone and differs from the translation at residue 7, likely a read error; the protein shown is the DNA translation. The chain has TRGV11 and TRGJ1 or TRGJ2. The J gene, left out of TCRdb, was set here by checking the DNA against germline. TRGV11 carries the ORF label, with uncertain function. Germline trimming cut 2 bases from V and 5 bases from J; bases unmatched to any gene: 9. The CDR3 is 15 amino acids. The CDR3 DNA reads TGTGCCTGCTGGATTAGGCGCGAGGTCGATTATAAGAAACTCTTT. Translating it yields CACWIRREVDYKKLF.

About this clone: No DNA is shown, since the ends of the CDR3 on it are uncertain; the CDR3 is the one TCRdb lists. The V gene is TRGV4; the J gene was not called. Germline CDR1 EGSTGY, CDR2 YDSYTSSV. Including both end residues, the CDR3 is 16 amino acids long. The CDR3 region is CATWDPRNSLAVEQHF.

In its sample, this clone was seen a few times. It differs at one base from a far larger clone, so likely a read error. It is unclear where the CDR3 begins or ends on the DNA, so no DNA is shown, and the CDR3 is as TCRdb lists it. The J gene is uncalled and the V gene is TRGV11. TRGV11 is classed as an ORF, of uncertain function. Both ends counted, the CDR3 spans 16 residues. This CDR3 reads CTTVPAGLSVGYKKLF.